The source of this TCR beta chain is a study of blood T cells in healthy people across ages. Looked up from germline, CDR1 is SGHRS and CDR2 is YFSETQ. This CDR3 is built from 16 residues. It was with a sample-barcoded 5' primer and a J-beta primer mix that a second PCR of about 7 to 12 cycles was run. Each CDR3 protein gets one entry after TCRdb re-called the 5' RACE reads with MiXCR. The data hold about 1.8 million distinct CDR3 sequences, with around half observed a single time. The TCR sequence derives from a woman aged 35 to 49 in good health. Source material: blood. The chain recombines TRBV5-1 with TRBJ2-5; D is uncertain. The J call is uncertain, as TRBJ2-7 better fits the DNA end. The chain's CDR3 is CASSPARLHELHEQYF. CDR3 in DNA: TGCGCCAGCAGCCCGGCCAGACTCCACGAGTTGCACGAGCAGTACTTC.